This T cell receptor (beta chain) stems from a study of cytomegalovirus exposure and HLA in healthy donors. The PCR ran on 60 Vbeta and 13 Jbeta primers. This table comes from immunoSEQ multiplex PCR, and its TCRdb copy is limited to in-frame clones, with some not included. The table has approximately 95,000 clones, under 90% seen once; the top ten hold approximately 4%. The germline gives CDR1 MNHEY, CDR2 SMNVEV (reference sequence). The V segment lost 3 bases and the J segment 8 bases; nucleotides outside the gene matches: 7. The CDR3 length is 15 residues. This TCR came from a woman aged 70-85 years in good health and CMV-seropositive. This chain uses TRBV27 with TRBJ2-1; TRBD2 aligns across 10 bases. The source material was PBMCs. The CDR3 nucleotides are TGTGCCAGCAGTTTCCTTAGCGGGGGGTGGGATGAGCAGTTCTTC. Translation: CASSFLSGGWDEQFF.